The clone carrying this TCR beta chain appeared many times. Its matching antigen is unknown. It was from 2 million PBMCs stored at -80 C that the unsorted libraries were obtained. These data come from a study of neurological immune-mediated disorders. The ends lost 0 bases at V and 5 bases at J; junction bases unmatched: 4. This CDR3 contains 14 residues. Germline values: CDR1 SGHRS, CDR2 YFSETQ. Study-level findings and limits: Neither clinical nor MRI features were associated with the multiple sclerosis repertoire cluster. Among expanded clones, no CDR3 amino acid sequences were shared across subjects, a pattern suggesting private repertoires in all groups. HTLV-1-associated myelopathy had the most TCR clonal expansion, while multiple sclerosis had the least, a level that fell below healthy controls.

TCRdb reprocessed the 5' RACE reads with MiXCR, giving one entry per CDR3 protein. The sample lists approximately 59,000 distinct CDR3 sequences, around 5% seen once, with about 5.8% in the top ten. The material sequenced was PBMCs. This TCR derives from a human donor with multiple sclerosis. The donor label of this sample is uncertain. This chain uses TRBV5-1 with TRBJ2-7; 8 nucleotides line up with TRBD1. This CDR3 is CASSLDPDRDEQYF. CDR3 bases: TGCGCCAGCAGCTTGGACCCGGACAGGGACGAGCAGTACTTC.